This T cell receptor beta chain came from a study of identical twins. General study results and limits: In cord blood, abundant beta clonotypes had fewer insertions; memory showed no trend.

A few counts support this clonotype. Antigen specificity is unknown. From the 5' RACE reads, TCRdb called clonotypes with MiXCR, one entry per CDR3 protein. The table shows 1.5 million to 2 million distinct CDR3 sequences, with more than 30% occurring only once. Healthy Caucasians were all of the donors. The CDR3 has 13 residues. V dropped 7 bases and J dropped 7; count of bases not matched to a gene: 6. The V call is TRBV12-3 or TRBV12-4, the J call TRBJ2-1; 8 positions agree with TRBD2. The sequenced sample consisted of cord blood. The sequence came from a newborn girl in good health. The CDR3 sequence: CASIGGARNEQFF. Written as DNA, the CDR3 is TGTGCCAGCATCGGGGGGGCACGAAATGAGCAGTTCTTC.